This T cell receptor (beta chain) was documented in a study of human T cells and chemical hapten exposure. Single cDNA molecules in the library carried unique molecular identifiers attached during preparation. One entry per CDR3 protein, called by TCRdb with MiXCR from the RACE reads. Found here are fewer than 300,000 distinct CDR3 sequences, roughly 7.4% of them singletons; the top ten hold around 1.2%. As to time point: pre-sensitization, week 0. Treatment reported: therapeutic diphenylcyclopropenone sensitization with weekly scalp DPC. Alopecia patients deemed DPC-suitable, aged 18 to 70, excluding pregnancy. The study's findings and limits: No change in TCRs above 1 in 1000 frequency was produced by DPC sensitization. Controls had significantly fewer large CDR3 similarity clusters than were formed by expanded TCRs.

This clonotype was seen ten or more times. Its antigen is undetermined. Germline V CDR1 and CDR2: MDHEN, SYDVKM. Unmatched junction bases numbered 16, after V lost 4 bases and J lost 10 bases. This CDR3 is built from 17 residues. This material consisted of whole blood, taken in connection with sensitization to the hapten diphenylcyclopropenone (DPC). V and J are TRBV28 and TRBJ1-6; the match to TRBD1 covers 7 bases. The receptor was isolated from a man younger than 35 with alopecia areata. Some clones in this sample may be carry-over from other donors' samples. The CDR3 DNA reads as TGTGCCAGCAGTTCGGGCAGGGGGGCCGGGATCGGGTCACCCCTCCACTTT. It specifies CASSSGRGAGIGSPLHF.